The clone carrying this T cell receptor (beta chain) has a handful of counts. Its antigen is currently unknown. The investigators collected lesional scalp punch biopsies and peripheral blood from alopecia areata patients. The data originate from a study of CD8+ T cells in alopecia areata. Germline assignment: CDR1 LNHDA and CDR2 SQIVND (reference sequence). This CDR3 comprises 15 residues. The V gene end was trimmed by 7 bases and the J gene end by 4 bases; junction bases not matched to a gene: 7. Extracted from the samples, RNA was reverse transcribed into cDNA to serve as the sequencing template. Produced via immunoSEQ multiplex PCR; TCRdb's table is partial and in-frame only. The sample holds about 130,000 clones, about three fifths seen once. Notes on the study in general: Affected lesional scalp, above all in alopecia totalis/universalis, was more clonal than normal scalp.

Specimen: CD4+ T cells sorted from blood, collected at week 0. V and J are TRBV19 and TRBJ2-2, with 9 bases that match TRBD1. The TCR was taken from a human donor with alopecia areata. The CDR3 here is CASTKPQGATGELFF. CDR3 in DNA: TGTGCCAGTACTAAGCCACAGGGGGCCACCGGGGAGCTGTTTTTT.